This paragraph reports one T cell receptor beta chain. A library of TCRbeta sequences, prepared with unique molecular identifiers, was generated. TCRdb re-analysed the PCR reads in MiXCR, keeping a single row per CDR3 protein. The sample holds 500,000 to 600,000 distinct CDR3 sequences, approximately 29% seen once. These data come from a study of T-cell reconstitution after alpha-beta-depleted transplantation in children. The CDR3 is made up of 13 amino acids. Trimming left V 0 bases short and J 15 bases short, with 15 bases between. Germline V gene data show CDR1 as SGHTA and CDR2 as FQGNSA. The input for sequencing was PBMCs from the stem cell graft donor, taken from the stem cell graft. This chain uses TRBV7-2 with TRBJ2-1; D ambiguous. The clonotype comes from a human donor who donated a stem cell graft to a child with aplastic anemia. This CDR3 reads CASSLAGLSKAFF. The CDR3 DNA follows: TGTGCCAGCAGCTTAGCAGGCCTCTCCAAGGCGTTCTTC.